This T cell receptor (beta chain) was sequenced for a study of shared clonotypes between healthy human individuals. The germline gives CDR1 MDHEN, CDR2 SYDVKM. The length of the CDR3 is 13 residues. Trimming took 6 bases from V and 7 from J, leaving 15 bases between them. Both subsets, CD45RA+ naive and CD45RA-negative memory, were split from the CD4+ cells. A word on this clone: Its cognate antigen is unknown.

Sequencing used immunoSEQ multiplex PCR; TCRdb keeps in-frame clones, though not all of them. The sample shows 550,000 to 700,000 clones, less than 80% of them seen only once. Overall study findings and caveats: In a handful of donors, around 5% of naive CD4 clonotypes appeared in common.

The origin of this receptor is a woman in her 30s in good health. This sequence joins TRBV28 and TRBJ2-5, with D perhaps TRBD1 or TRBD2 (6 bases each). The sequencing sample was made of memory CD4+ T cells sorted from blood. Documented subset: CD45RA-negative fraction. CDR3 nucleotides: TGTGCCAGCAGAGAGAGATGGGGGGCGACCCAGTACTTC. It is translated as CASRERWGATQYF. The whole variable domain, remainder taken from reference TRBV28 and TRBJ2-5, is DVKVTQSSRYLVKRTGEKVFLECVQDMDHENMFWYRQDPGLGLRLIYFSYDVKMKEKGDIPEGYSVSREKKERFSLILESASTNQTSMYLCASRERWGATQYFGPGTRLLVL.